The clone carrying this T cell receptor beta chain showed up many times. The data belong to a study of regulatory T cells in long-lasting Graves disease. Time point of the sample: newly diagnosed GD, antithyroid drugs for less than 3 months. Generation of the TCR library employed RNA extracted from PBMCs. The patients were drawn from one endocrinology department in Xi'an, China. CDR3 length equals 14 residues. Germline CDR1 and CDR2: DFQATT and SNEGSKA (reference sequence). V dropped 3 bases and J dropped 2; count of bases not matched to a gene: 6. Sequencing libraries for TCR beta were prepared with iRepertoire HTBI primers and Arm-PCR of CDR3 regions. TCRdb re-called the multiplex PCR reads through MiXCR, storing one row per CDR3 protein. The sample lists about 540,000 distinct CDR3 sequences, approximately 13% occurring once. The data also belong to a second study, concerning T cells in Graves' hyperthyroidism and ophthalmopathy. That paper adds: Among thyroid clonotypes expanded above 0.001, most also appeared in blood.

The sequence derives from a man aged 25-45 years with Graves disease. Sequenced material: peripheral blood mononuclear cells (PBMCs), taken at new diagnosis, from a patient treated with antithyroid drugs. This chain uses TRBV20-1 with TRBJ2-7, with 8 nucleotides matching TRBD2. Written as DNA, the CDR3 is TGCAGTGCTAGGGGTGGTAGCGGGACCTACGAGCAGTACTTC. The encoded protein is CSARGGSGTYEQYF.